Below, 9 T cell receptor beta chains from the same sample are listed, as sequenced in a study. TCRdb processed the RT-PCR reads anew with MiXCR; each CDR3 protein has one entry. Of about 680,000 distinct CDR3 sequences listed, over 12% are singletons. What was sequenced was memory CD4+ T cells from blood. The receptors were gathered from a female donor in good health, serving as a healthy control.

In its sample, this clonotype was seen many times. This CDR3 is CSVVVGQETQYF. CDR3 DNA: TGCAGCGTTGTCGTCGGTCAAGAGACCCAGTACTTC. V usage is TRBV29-1 and J usage is TRBJ2-5; D gene uncertain. The CDR3 extends over 12 amino acids. V was pared by 4 bases and J by 2 bases, with 8 bases between. In germline, CDR1 is SQVTM, CDR2 ANQGSEA.

This clonotype was counted only a few times. The J gene is TRBJ2-7, the V gene TRBV4-2, with 9 bases lining up with TRBD1. The CDR3 totals 16 residues. The germline CDR1 and CDR2 sequences are LGHNA and YNFKEQ. The junction had 10 bases not matched to a gene; V was cut back by 0 bases and J by 7 bases. The CDR3 sequence: CASSQELDRGAEEQYF. The DNA of the CDR3 is TGTGCCAGCAGCCAAGAGTTAGACAGGGGGGCGGAAGAGCAGTACTTC.

This clonotype was detected only a few times. This sequence joins TRBV7-2 and TRBJ2-1, with 9 bases lining up with TRBD1. This CDR3 has 15 residues. Germline CDR1 reads SGHTA; CDR2 reads FQGNSA. V shed 3 bases, J shed 8 bases, and the junction held 8 bases outside the gene matches. The CDR3, as DNA: TGTGCCAGCAGCTTCGCCGGGACAGGGCCCTATGAGCAGTTCTTC. This gives the protein CASSFAGTGPYEQFF. Full variable domain (outside the CDR3, taken from reference TRBV7-2 and TRBJ2-1): GAGVSQSPSNKVTEKGKDVELRCDPISGHTALYWYRQSLGQGLEFLIYFQGNSAPDKSGLPSDRFSAERTGGSVSTLTIQRTQQEDSAVYLCASSFAGTGPYEQFFGPGTRLTVL.

The table lists this clonotype with a few counts. The rearrangement joins TRBV12-3 or TRBV12-4 to TRBJ2-1; 8 nucleotides line up with TRBD2. The length of the CDR3 is 16 residues. J lost 5 bases, V lost 5 bases, and 11 bases had no gene match. CDR3 loop: CASSKDGTRADNEQFF. The CDR3 DNA is TGTGCCAGCAGTAAAGACGGGACTAGAGCCGACAATGAGCAGTTCTTC.

This rearrangement joins TRBV20-1 to TRBJ2-3; D is undetermined. Trimming pared 6 bases from V and 4 bases from J, leaving 20 bases between. The V gene's germline CDR1 is DFQATT and CDR2 SNEGSKA (reference sequence). CDR3 length equals 15 residues. The CDR3 sequence: CSAPRAPRGPDTQYF. Here the CDR3 DNA reads TGCAGTGCCCCCCGGGCCCCTAGAGGCCCAGATACGCAGTATTTT.

The CDR3 DNA reads as TGTGCCACCAGCAGAGACCTAATATGGGGGCCCACCGGGGAGCTGTTTTTT. Translation gives CATSRDLIWGPTGELFF. V is TRBV15 and J is TRBJ2-2, with TRBD1 as a possible D gene (6 bases). V dropped 0 bases and J dropped 4 bases, with 15 bases sitting between them. Germline values: CDR1 LNHNV, CDR2 YYDKDF (reference sequence). This CDR3 is 17 amino acids long. Looking up the rest from reference TRBV15 and TRBJ2-2 gives the full variable domain: DAMVIQNPRYQVTQFGKPVTLSCSQTLNHNVMYWYQQKSSQAPKLLFHYYDKDFNNEADTPDNFQSRRPNTSFCFLDIRSPGLGDTAMYLCATSRDLIWGPTGELFFGEGSRLTVL.

This clonotype has ten or more counts. J is TRBJ2-7 and V is TRBV4-3; TRBD1 is a possible D gene (5 bases). Germline assignment: CDR1 LGHNA and CDR2 YSLEER. Trimming cost V 0 bases and J 3 bases, with 12 bases left between them. This CDR3 contains 15 residues. CDR3 nucleotides: TGCGCCAGCAGCCAAGATCAGAGCAGGGACTACGAGCAGTACTTC. This translates into CASSQDQSRDYEQYF.

This clonotype was seen many times. The V call is TRBV29-1, the J call TRBJ2-2, with D tentatively TRBD1 or TRBD2 (5 bases each). The CDR3 length is 14 residues. Germline-derived CDR1 and CDR2 are SQVTM and ANQGSEA. The V gene lost 4 bases and the J gene lost 3 bases, with 12 bases spanning the gap. The CDR3: CSVVGVVDTGELFF. Written as DNA, the CDR3 is TGCAGCGTTGTGGGGGTCGTCGACACCGGGGAGCTGTTTTTT.

This clonotype has only a few counts. The junction and the germline gene differ at one end; a read error may be behind it. Here the CDR3 reads CASSLRLHAPGF. CDR3 sequence (DNA): TGTGCCAGCAGTTTAAGACTCCACGCTCCGGGCTTC. This rearrangement joins TRBV12-3 or TRBV12-4 to TRBJ1-2; D ambiguous. There are 12 residues in the CDR3.